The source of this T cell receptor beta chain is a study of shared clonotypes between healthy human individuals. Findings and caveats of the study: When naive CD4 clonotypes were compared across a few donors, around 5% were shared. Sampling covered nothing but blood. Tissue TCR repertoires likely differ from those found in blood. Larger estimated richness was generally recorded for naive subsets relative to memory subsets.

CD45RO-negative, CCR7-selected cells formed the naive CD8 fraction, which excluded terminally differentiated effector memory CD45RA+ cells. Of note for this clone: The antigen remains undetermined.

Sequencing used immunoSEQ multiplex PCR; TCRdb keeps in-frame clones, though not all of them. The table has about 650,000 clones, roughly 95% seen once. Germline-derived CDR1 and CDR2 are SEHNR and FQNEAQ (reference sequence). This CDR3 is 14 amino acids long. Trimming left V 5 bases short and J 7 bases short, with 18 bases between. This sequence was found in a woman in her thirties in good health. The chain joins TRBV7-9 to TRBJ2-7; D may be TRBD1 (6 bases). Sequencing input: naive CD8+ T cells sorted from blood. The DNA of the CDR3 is TGTGCCAGCAGCGCCCTAGGGGGAAAGTGGGAGCAGTACTTC. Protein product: CASSALGGKWEQYF.